This TCR beta chain was observed in a study of siplizumab effects on memory and regulatory T cells. About this clone: The antigen remains unidentified.

J lost 8 bases, V lost 5 bases, and 10 bases had no gene match. Looked up from germline, CDR1 is SGHAT and CDR2 is FQDESV (reference sequence). The length of the CDR3 is 15 residues. Libraries were prepared by immunoSEQ multiplex PCR; TCRdb keeps only in-frame clonotypes and omits some of them. Among about 82,000 clones listed, roughly 87% were seen once. The study, taken as a whole, reports: Alloreactive sequences tracing back to unstimulated CD4+ memory cells fell significantly with siplizumab. Unstimulated subset assignment was obtained for only a minor fraction of alloreactive clones.

The sequence derives from a human donor in good health. This chain joins TRBV11-1 and TRBJ2-4; 9 bases match TRBD1. The sequenced material came from Tregs sorted from blood. The CDR3 reads CASSGPTGGRDIQYF. DNA for the CDR3: TGTGCCAGCAGCGGACCCACAGGGGGCCGGGACATTCAGTACTTC.